The entry below gives a single T cell receptor (beta chain) sequence along with its context. Unmatched junction bases numbered 5, after V lost 5 bases and J lost 2 bases. The CDR3 is 15 amino acids. Germline CDR1 and CDR2: KGHSH and LQKENI. The data were obtained in a study of response to subunit inactivated influenza vaccine. TCRdb independently ran MiXCR on the RT-PCR reads; one entry per CDR3 protein. The data hold 500,000 to 700,000 distinct CDR3 sequences, with roughly a quarter observed a single time. These sequences were also reported in another study, on T cells expressing NK-cell markers. That paper states: Scientists made TCR beta cDNA using 5'RACE template switching with UMIs. Sorted CD3+CD56+NKG2C+, CD3+CD56+NKG2C- and CD3+CD56-NKG2C+ T cells supplied TCR beta repertoires. HCMV seropositivity characterized seven of the eight sequenced donors, and seronegativity one. Dominant NKG2C+ clonotypes in about six donors made up roughly 1.0-7.0% of CD8+ T cells.

The source of this sequence is a man aged 45-65 years who received an inactivated influenza vaccine. The sample consisted of CD4+ T cells sorted from PBMCs, taken about 11 days after vaccination. The V and J genes are TRBV18 and TRBJ1-2; TRBD1 aligns across 10 bases. CDR3: CASSAGTGANYGYTF. CDR3 DNA: TGTGCCAGCTCAGCCGGGACAGGGGCGAACTATGGCTACACCTTC.